This T cell receptor (beta chain) was captured by sequencing in a study of CD8+CD57+ T cells in acquired aplastic anemia. Profiling of TCR beta VDJ combinations and CDR3 sequences used genomic DNA as template. From the reads, TCRdb called clonotypes with MiXCR, one entry per CDR3 protein. Here the sample spans about 270,000 distinct CDR3 sequences, around 82% being singletons. The patients chosen for sequencing had shown expansion of CD8+CD57+ cells (detected by flow cytometry). Severe acquired aplastic anemia was the diagnosis recorded for all patients. Trimming stripped 3 bases from V and 15 bases from J, with 21 bases between. The CDR3 runs 15 residues. The germline CDR1 and CDR2 sequences are SGHVS and FQNEAQ.

The chain is built from TRBV7-8 and TRBJ1-6; tentatively, D is TRBD1 (5 bases). Specimen: sorted CD4+, CD8+, or CD8+CD57+ T cells (not recorded which) from PBMCs. This sequence was found in a human donor with aplastic anemia. CDR3 residues: CASSFDPDETALLHF. The CDR3 DNA sequence: TGTGCCAGCAGCTTTGATCCAGACGAGACAGCCCTCCTCCACTTT.